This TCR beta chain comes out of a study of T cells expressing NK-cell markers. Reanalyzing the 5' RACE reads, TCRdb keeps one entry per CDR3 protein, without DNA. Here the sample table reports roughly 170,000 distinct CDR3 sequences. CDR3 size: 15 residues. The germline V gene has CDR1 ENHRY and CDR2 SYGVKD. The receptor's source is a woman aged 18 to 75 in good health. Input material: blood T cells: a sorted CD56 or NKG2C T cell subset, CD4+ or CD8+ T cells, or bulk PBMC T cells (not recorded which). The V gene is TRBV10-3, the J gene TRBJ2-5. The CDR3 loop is CAIMRSGRSQETQYF.